Detailed here is one T cell receptor (beta chain). The antigen remains undetermined. This CDR3 contains 14 residues. Per germline, CDR1 SGDLS and CDR2 YYNGEE. V lost 4 bases, J lost 2 bases, and 12 bases lay in between. Primers included in the PCR were 60 Vbeta and 13 Jbeta primers. Clones were read by immunoSEQ multiplex PCR, and TCRdb kept only the in-frame ones, dropping some. Found here are about 150,000 clones, over 65% of them singletons; the top ten hold 1.5%. This record belongs to a study of cytomegalovirus exposure and HLA in healthy donors. Looking at the study overall: From approximately 170 million T cells, an earlier analysis saw under 140 million unique TCR beta sequences. General study results and limits: One variant, a missense change in DCLRE1C, was linked in a later analysis to TCR beta V- and J-gene trimming.

Sequenced input: PBMCs. The clonotype comes from a man aged 35-49 years in good health and CMV-seronegative. V and J are TRBV9 and TRBJ2-5; TRBD1 is a possible D gene (6 bases). The CDR3 reads CASSLGAAQETQYF. CDR3 nucleotide sequence: TGTGCCAGCAGCTTGGGGGCCGCGCAAGAGACCCAGTACTTC.